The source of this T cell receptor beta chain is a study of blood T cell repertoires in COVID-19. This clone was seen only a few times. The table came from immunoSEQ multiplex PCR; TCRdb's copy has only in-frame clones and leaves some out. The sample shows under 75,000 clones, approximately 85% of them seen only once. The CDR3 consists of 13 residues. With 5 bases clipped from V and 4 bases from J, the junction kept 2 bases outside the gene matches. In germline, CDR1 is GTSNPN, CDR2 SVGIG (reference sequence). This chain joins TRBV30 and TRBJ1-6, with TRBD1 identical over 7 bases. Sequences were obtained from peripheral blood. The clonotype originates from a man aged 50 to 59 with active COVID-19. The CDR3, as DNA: TGTGCCTGGGGACAGGTTTATAATTCACCCCTCCACTTT. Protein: CAWGQVYNSPLHF.